This T cell receptor (beta chain) was identified in a study of STAT3 mutations in large granular lymphocyte leukemia. Study-wide results and caveats: At least one immunodominant TCR beta clonotype appeared in every T-cell large granular lymphocyte leukemia patient. Clonal expansion was inferred from samples taken at other timepoints.

Points on this clone: Its target is not known.

The method was immunoSEQ multiplex PCR; TCRdb's version includes in-frame clones alone and lacks a portion of them. The sample lists 35,000 to 50,000 clones, 80% to 90% occurring once. From germline, CDR1 is MNHEY and CDR2 SVGAGI. The V gene lost 5 bases and the J gene lost 4 bases, with 12 bases spanning the gap. This CDR3 has 14 amino acids. The chain links TRBV6-5 to TRBJ1-3; D is ambiguous. This TCR came from a human donor with T large granular lymphocyte leukemia. Some clones in this sample may be carry-over from other donors' samples. The sequencing input was PBMCs. As DNA, the CDR3 is TGTGCCAGCAGTACAACAGCTCGCGGAAACACCATATATTTT. Its translation: CASSTTARGNTIYF.